A few counts support the clone carrying this T cell receptor beta chain. Its antigen is currently unknown. This specimen belongs to a study of T-cell memory formation after mild COVID-19. Whole-study results and caveats: CD8+ contracting clones occupied EMRA, while CD4+ ones occupied mainly CM and EM.

5'RACE with constant-segment primers built TCRalpha and TCRbeta cDNA libraries with UMIs. TCRdb independently ran MiXCR on the 5' RACE reads; one entry per CDR3 protein. Of about 170,000 distinct CDR3 sequences in the sample, over 10% were seen once. The clonotype was recovered from a man between 18 and 29 years old who had mild COVID-19 (a few samples of this study predate the infection). Cell type and time point are not known. Sequences were obtained from PBMCs or a T cell subset sorted from them (not recorded which).

In nucleotides, the CDR3 is TGTGCCAGCAGCTACGGGACAGGGTTGGGAGAGACCCAGTACTTC. It translates to CASSYGTGLGETQYF. The chain couples TRBV7-8 to TRBJ2-5, with TRBD1 matching over 9 bases. Germline-derived CDR1 and CDR2 are SGHVS and FQNEAQ. Trimming removed 4 bases from V and 4 bases from J; junction bases left unmatched: 7. CDR3 length: 15 residues.